The sequence of this T cell receptor (beta chain) was determined in a study of cytomegalovirus exposure and HLA in healthy donors. With 60 Vbeta and 13 Jbeta primers, the PCR was carried out. Assay used: immunoSEQ multiplex PCR; TCRdb lists only in-frame clones, some missing. The top ten clones hold 2% to 2.5% of a sample with about 170,000 clones, just over 75% of them seen once. The count of this clone is one. Its antigen is not identified. The V end lost 0 bases, the J end lost 5 bases, and 12 bases lay between the germline ends. This CDR3 has 14 amino acids. Germline V gene data show CDR1 as SGHRS and CDR2 as YFSETQ. The study sampled nominally healthy donors, though unrecorded immune exposures were likely. Study results and limitations: Analyses of presence and absence presupposed an approximately uniform sequencing depth across donors. Of the V segments, some could not be distinguished, including TRBV6-2 and TRBV6-3, and were excluded.

Sequencing was performed on PBMCs. The clonotype was recovered from a woman aged 30 to 39 in good health and CMV-seropositive. V and J are TRBV5-1 and TRBJ2-7; D call uncertain. The CDR3 region has the DNA TGCGCCAGCAGCTTGGTTGGCAGTTCCGACGAGCAGTACTTC. Translated, it gives CASSLVGSSDEQYF.